The 14 T cell receptor beta chains below were found in one sample sequenced in a study of blood T cell repertoires in COVID-19. The assay was immunoSEQ multiplex PCR, and TCRdb's table has in-frame clones only and misses some. The table lists 200,000 to 250,000 clones, 92% of them singletons. Source material: peripheral blood. Receptors originate from a man aged 25-45 years with acute or convalescent COVID-19.

V usage is TRBV27 and J usage is TRBJ1-5; no reliable D call. In germline, CDR1 is MNHEY, CDR2 SMNVEV (reference sequence). CDR3 length: 15 residues. The V end lost 4 bases, the J end lost 4 bases, and 14 bases lay between the germline ends. The CDR3 nucleotides read TGTGCCAGCAGTTATTTGGCAGGCGAGAATCAGCCCCAGCATTTT. This gives the protein CASSYLAGENQPQHF.

A remark on this clone: This sample includes further DNA sequences coding for the same CDR3. The J gene is TRBJ2-5, the V gene TRBV5-1; 9 nucleotides match TRBD1. Trimming took 4 bases from V and 3 from J; bases not matched to a gene: 1. Germline values: CDR1 SGHRS, CDR2 YFSETQ. The CDR3 runs 13 residues. In DNA form, the CDR3 reads TGCGCCAGCAGCCGGACAGGGGAAGAGACCCAGTACTTC. This gives the protein CASSRTGEETQYF.

This clone showed up just once. The rearrangement links TRBV30 to TRBJ2-5; TRBD1 might be the D (5 bases). CDR3 size: 12 residues. Germline CDR1 and CDR2: GTSNPN and SVGIG (reference sequence). V was cut by 8 bases and J by 0 bases, with 10 bases left in between. This chain's CDR3 is CAASGYQETQYF. As DNA, the CDR3 is TGTGCCGCCTCAGGGTACCAAGAGACCCAGTACTTC.

This chain links TRBV30 with TRBJ2-5; TRBD2 aligns across 9 bases. The CDR3 is 15 amino acids. With V trimmed by 2 bases and J by 5 bases, 9 bases remained unmatched. Per germline, CDR1 GTSNPN and CDR2 SVGIG (reference sequence). This chain's CDR3 is CAWSSLAGSQETQYF. CDR3 sequence (DNA): TGTGCCTGGAGTAGTCTAGCGGGAAGTCAGGAGACCCAGTACTTC.

The chain uses TRBV4-2 and TRBJ2-1; 9 bases are a match to TRBD1. With 3 bases clipped from V and 8 bases from J, the junction kept 8 bases outside the gene matches. The germline V gene has CDR1 LGHNA and CDR2 YNFKEQ. This CDR3 is 15 amino acids long. The CDR3 sequence is CASSQQTGGFYEQFF. The CDR3 nucleotides are TGTGCCAGCAGCCAGCAGACAGGGGGTTTCTATGAGCAGTTCTTC.

The chain couples TRBV28 to TRBJ1-5, with a tentative D call TRBD1 (5 bases). V lost 5 bases to trimming and J lost 2 bases, with 22 bases between them. The CDR3 is 18 residues long. Germline V lookup: CDR1 MDHEN, CDR2 SYDVKM. The CDR3 DNA is TGTGCCAGCAGTCTAACCCCTAGACGTGGGGGGGGCAATCAGCCCCAGCATTTT. Protein product: CASSLTPRRGGGNQPQHF. Full variable domain (rest looked up from reference TRBV28 and TRBJ1-5): DVKVTQSSRYLVKRTGEKVFLECVQDMDHENMFWYRQDPGLGLRLIYFSYDVKMKEKGDIPEGYSVSREKKERFSLILESASTNQTSMYLCASSLTPRRGGGNQPQHFGDGTRLSIL.

This chain joins TRBV19 and TRBJ1-6, with TRBD1 matching 7 bases. The germline CDR1 and CDR2 sequences are LNHDA and SQIVND (reference sequence). There are 15 residues in the CDR3. V was clipped by 6 bases and J by 2 bases; unmatched bases: 4. The CDR3 DNA follows: TGTGCCAGTAGCCCAGGGACAGCCTATAATTCACCCCTCCACTTT. Translation: CASSPGTAYNSPLHF.

The chain combines TRBV7-2 with TRBJ2-2, with D possibly TRBD1 on 6 matching bases. Trimming left V 5 bases short and J 6 bases short, with 13 bases between. The germline CDR1 and CDR2 sequences are SGHTA and FQGNSA. The length of the CDR3 is 14 residues. The CDR3 sequence is CASSTHRVPGELFF. CDR3 nucleotide sequence: TGTGCCAGCAGCACCCACAGGGTACCCGGGGAGCTGTTTTTT. Combining the CDR3 with reference TRBV7-2 and TRBJ2-2 gives the whole variable domain GAGVSQSPSNKVTEKGKDVELRCDPISGHTALYWYRQSLGQGLEFLIYFQGNSAPDKSGLPSDRFSAERTGGSVSTLTIQRTQQEDSAVYLCASSTHRVPGELFFGEGSRLTVL.

A remark on this clone: At one of its ends the junction is not consistent with the germline gene, which may arise from a read error. This chain links TRBV7-9 with TRBJ1-1; the D gene is possibly TRBD1 (5 bases). The CDR3 totals 18 residues. Germline CDR1 reads SEHNR; CDR2 reads FQNEAQ (reference sequence). CDR3 DNA sequence: TGTGCCAGCACCTTAACCTTATCCGGGGGGGAGGTTGGCACTGAAGCTTTCTTT. Translated, it gives CASTLTLSGGEVGTEAFF.

The chain has TRBV6-5 and TRBJ2-2; TRBD1 might be the D (6 bases). CDR1 is MNHEY, CDR2 SVGAGI, per germline. With 5 bases removed from V and 5 bases from J, the gap between germline ends came to 12 bases. The CDR3 contains 14 residues. CDR3: CASSPMDRTGELFF. In DNA form, the CDR3 reads TGTGCCAGCAGTCCTATGGACAGAACCGGGGAGCTGTTTTTT.

The chain employs TRBV9 and TRBJ2-3, with TRBD2 matching over 9 bases. Germline V lookup: CDR1 SGDLS, CDR2 YYNGEE. CDR3 length: 16 residues. V was clipped by 3 bases and J by 4 bases; unmatched bases: 9. CDR3 DNA sequence: TGTGCCAGCAGCGATACACTGCGGGGGGGTTCAGATACGCAGTATTTT. Residues: CASSDTLRGGSDTQYF.

The rearrangement uses TRBV15 and TRBJ2-7, with 8 bases lining up with TRBD1. V was pared by 2 bases and J by 0 bases, with 3 bases of the junction left unmatched. CDR3 length equals 15 residues. From germline, CDR1 is LNHNV and CDR2 YYDKDF (reference sequence). DNA for the CDR3: TGTGCCACCAGCAGACCGGGACAGGACTCCTACGAGCAGTACTTC. As protein: CATSRPGQDSYEQYF.

This chain joins TRBV29-1 and TRBJ2-5; 11 bases map to TRBD2. Germline CDR1 and CDR2: SQVTM and ANQGSEA. J gave up 4 bases and V 4 bases, and 11 bases lay outside the gene matches. CDR3 length equals 16 residues. This chain's CDR3 is CSVGFLAGGVGETQYF. For the CDR3, the DNA is TGCAGCGTTGGATTTCTAGCGGGAGGAGTGGGAGAGACCCAGTACTTC.

The J gene is TRBJ1-4, the V gene TRBV5-1; maybe TRBD1 (6 bases). Germline loops: CDR1 SGHRS, CDR2 YFSETQ. The CDR3 length is 17 residues. V was cut by 9 bases and J by 7 bases, with 28 bases left in between. The CDR3 region is CAIISPSRGCVVEKLFF. The CDR3 coding sequence is TGCGCCATCATATCGCCCTCCAGGGGTTGCGTGGTTGAAAAACTGTTTTTT.